A selection of T cell receptor beta chains follows, all from one sample in a study of CD8 T cells in Susac syndrome. TCRdb processed the immunoSEQ multiplex PCR reads anew with MiXCR; each CDR3 protein has one entry. The data contain around 150,000 distinct CDR3 sequences, approximately 94% of them seen just once; the ten biggest clones take up 0.09% to 0.1%. Sequencing was done on a sample of CD4+ T cells from PBMCs. These receptors were obtained from a human donor with multiple sclerosis. Both conserved end residues are part of each CDR3. The order of the fields is J gene, D gene, V gene, clone size, CDR3 DNA, CDR3 protein. A D gene is named only where the DNA matches it firmly. Clone size is stated in some rows and not others, as once, few, many or a class when expanded.

J gene: TRBJ2-7; D gene: -; V gene: TRBV28; clone size: -; CDR3 DNA: TGTGCCAGCAGTACTCTTCTCCACGAGCAGTACTTC; CDR3 protein: CASSTLLHEQYF
J gene: TRBJ2-3; D gene: -; V gene: TRBV5-1; clone size: -; CDR3 DNA: TGCGCCAGCAGCTTCCCGGCCGATACGCAGTATTTT; CDR3 protein: CASSFPADTQYF
J gene: TRBJ2-2; D gene: -; V gene: TRBV12-3/TRBV12-4; clone size: once; CDR3 DNA: TGTGCCAGCAGTCGGAGGGGGGAGCTGTTTTTT; CDR3 protein: CASSRRGELFF
J gene: TRBJ1-2; D gene: -; V gene: TRBV12-3/TRBV12-4; clone size: few; CDR3 DNA: TGTGCCAGCAGTTTGGGGGTATACGGCTACACCTTC; CDR3 protein: CASSLGVYGYTF
J gene: TRBJ2-5; D gene: -; V gene: TRBV30; clone size: -; CDR3 DNA: TGTGCCTGGAGTGTGGATTCACGGACCCAGTACTTC; CDR3 protein: CAWSVDSRTQYF
J gene: TRBJ1-1; D gene: -; V gene: TRBV29-1; clone size: -; CDR3 DNA: TGCAGCGTTGAAGCACAGGGCGGTACTGAAGCTTTCTTT; CDR3 protein: CSVEAQGGTEAFF
J gene: TRBJ1-4; D gene: -; V gene: TRBV27; clone size: -; CDR3 DNA: TGTGCCAGCAGTTCCCTCCACAGGTGGAGATTGGAAAAACTGTTTTTT; CDR3 protein: CASSSLHRWRLEKLFF
J gene: TRBJ2-6; D gene: -; V gene: TRBV5-4; clone size: -; CDR3 DNA: TGTGCCAGCGCCGATCAGGGGCGATCAGGGGCCAACGTCCTGACTTTC; CDR3 protein: CASADQGRSGANVLTF
J gene: TRBJ2-3; D gene: -; V gene: TRBV30; clone size: -; CDR3 DNA: TGTGCCTGGACCCGTATAGGTGTCAAAGATACGCAGTATTTT; CDR3 protein: CAWTRIGVKDTQYF
J gene: TRBJ1-1; D gene: TRBD1; V gene: TRBV9; clone size: -; CDR3 DNA: TGTGCCAGCAGCGTTCAGGGGGCTAACACTGAAGCTTTCTTT; CDR3 protein: CASSVQGANTEAFF
J gene: TRBJ2-1; D gene: TRBD2; V gene: TRBV2; clone size: -; CDR3 DNA: TGTGCCAGCAGTAAGGGACTAGCGGGAGCGGGTGAGCAGTTCTTC; CDR3 protein: CASSKGLAGAGEQFF
J gene: TRBJ2-5; D gene: -; V gene: TRBV6-5; clone size: -; CDR3 DNA: TGTGCCAGCAGTTACGGCAGCAGCGGTCAAGAGACCCAGTACTTC; CDR3 protein: CASSYGSSGQETQYF
J gene: TRBJ2-3; D gene: -; V gene: TRBV30; clone size: -; CDR3 DNA: TGTGCCTGGAGTGATGACGGGAGAGGGGTGGATACGCAGTATTTT; CDR3 protein: CAWSDDGRGVDTQYF
J gene: TRBJ1-5; D gene: -; V gene: TRBV29-1; clone size: -; CDR3 DNA: TGCAGCGTTTTTTTCCCGGGAGAGCCCCAGCATTTT; CDR3 protein: CSVFFPGEPQHF
J gene: TRBJ2-2; D gene: -; V gene: TRBV2; clone size: once; CDR3 DNA: TGTGCCAGCGCCTGGCACATTCTTAACACCGGGGAGCTGTTTTTT; CDR3 protein: CASAWHILNTGELFF
J gene: TRBJ2-3; D gene: TRBD1; V gene: TRBV3-1; clone size: -; CDR3 DNA: TGTGCCAGCAGCCCCGGACAGGGCCCAGATACGCAGTATTTT; CDR3 protein: CASSPGQGPDTQYF
J gene: TRBJ2-7; D gene: TRBD2; V gene: TRBV9; clone size: once; CDR3 DNA: TGTGCCAGCAGCGTGAGCGGGACCTTTACGGGAGGGCCGGAAGAGCAGTACTTC; CDR3 protein: CASSVSGTFTGGPEEQYF
J gene: TRBJ2-7; D gene: TRBD2; V gene: TRBV2; clone size: -; CDR3 DNA: TGTGCCAGCAGAGCCGGGACTAGCGGGAGGAGGACCTACGAGCAGTACTTC; CDR3 protein: CASRAGTSGRRTYEQYF
J gene: TRBJ1-2; D gene: TRBD1; V gene: TRBV3-1; clone size: -; CDR3 DNA: TGTGCCAGCAGCCTGTGGGACAGGGAGGATGGCTACACCTTC; CDR3 protein: CASSLWDREDGYTF
J gene: TRBJ2-4; D gene: -; V gene: TRBV5-1; clone size: -; CDR3 DNA: TGCGCCAGCAGCTTGGCTAACAGAGGGAACATTCAGTACTTC; CDR3 protein: CASSLANRGNIQYF
J gene: TRBJ2-7; D gene: -; V gene: TRBV2; clone size: -; CDR3 DNA: TGTGCCAGCTATGGAGGGGGGCCCTCCTACGAGCAGTACTTC; CDR3 protein: CASYGGGPSYEQYF
J gene: TRBJ1-5; D gene: -; V gene: TRBV3-1; clone size: -; CDR3 DNA: TGTGCCAGCAGCCCCCAGGGGCACCAGCCCCAGCATTTT; CDR3 protein: CASSPQGHQPQHF
J gene: TRBJ1-2; D gene: -; V gene: TRBV18; clone size: -; CDR3 DNA: TGTGCCAGCTCCCCTAGGGGGGTTTTCGATGGCTACACCTTC; CDR3 protein: CASSPRGVFDGYTF
J gene: TRBJ2-1; D gene: TRBD1; V gene: TRBV30; clone size: -; CDR3 DNA: TGTGCCTGGAGTGATTTGTTGCAGGGGGCATACAATGAGCAGTTCTTC; CDR3 protein: CAWSDLLQGAYNEQFF
J gene: TRBJ1-2; D gene: -; V gene: TRBV4-1; clone size: -; CDR3 DNA: TGCGCCAGCAGCCCCCAGGAGGGGGCTAACTATGGCTACACCTTC; CDR3 protein: CASSPQEGANYGYTF
J gene: TRBJ2-7; D gene: -; V gene: TRBV6-5; clone size: -; CDR3 DNA: TGTGCCAGCAGTTACTCCCGAACGCAAAGCTCCTACGAGCAGTACTTC; CDR3 protein: CASSYSRTQSSYEQYF
J gene: TRBJ2-1; D gene: TRBD2; V gene: TRBV5-1; clone size: -; CDR3 DNA: TGCGCCAGCAGCGTTCTTCTTATTAGCGGGAGGGCCGGCAATGAGCAGTTCTTC; CDR3 protein: CASSVLLISGRAGNEQFF
J gene: TRBJ1-4; D gene: -; V gene: TRBV30; clone size: -; CDR3 DNA: TGTGCCTGGAGATTAGGACCCTCCGCTAATGAAAAACTGTTTTTT; CDR3 protein: CAWRLGPSANEKLFF
J gene: TRBJ2-3; D gene: -; V gene: TRBV5-8; clone size: -; CDR3 DNA: TGTGCCAGCAGCTTGATGCCTGACACAGATACGCAGTATTTT; CDR3 protein: CASSLMPDTDTQYF
J gene: TRBJ2-3; D gene: TRBD1; V gene: TRBV27; clone size: -; CDR3 DNA: TGTGCCAGCAGTTGGGGACAGACCACAGATACGCAGTATTTT; CDR3 protein: CASSWGQTTDTQYF
J gene: TRBJ2-4; D gene: TRBD1; V gene: TRBV24-1; clone size: -; CDR3 DNA: TGTGCCACCAGTGATCCGCAGACAGGGGGCAACATTCAGTACTTC; CDR3 protein: CATSDPQTGGNIQYF
J gene: TRBJ1-4; D gene: TRBD1; V gene: TRBV29-1; clone size: -; CDR3 DNA: TGCAGCCATGGGACAGGGTTGGATGAAAAACTGTTTTTT; CDR3 protein: CSHGTGLDEKLFF
J gene: TRBJ2-2; D gene: -; V gene: TRBV7-3; clone size: -; CDR3 DNA: TGTGCCAGCAGCTTGAGCGTCTCCGGGGAGCTGTTTTTT; CDR3 protein: CASSLSVSGELFF
J gene: TRBJ2-1; D gene: TRBD2; V gene: TRBV6-1; clone size: -; CDR3 DNA: TGTGCCAGCAGCCCCTTAGGGCCCGGGGGGGCTTTAAGCTCCTACAATGAGCAGTTCTTC; CDR3 protein: CASSPLGPGGALSSYNEQFF
J gene: TRBJ2-3; D gene: TRBD1; V gene: TRBV6-1; clone size: -; CDR3 DNA: TGTGCCAGCAGCCCTCCAGGGGGAGATACGCAGTATTTT; CDR3 protein: CASSPPGGDTQYF
J gene: TRBJ1-1; D gene: -; V gene: TRBV12-3/TRBV12-4; clone size: -; CDR3 DNA: TGTGCCAGCAGATCCCGGGAGGACACTGAAGCTTTCTTT; CDR3 protein: CASRSREDTEAFF
J gene: TRBJ1-1; D gene: -; V gene: TRBV7-9; clone size: -; CDR3 DNA: TGTGCCAGCAGCATAGTGGCTGCTGAAGCTTTCTTT; CDR3 protein: CASSIVAAEAFF
J gene: TRBJ1-1; D gene: TRBD1; V gene: TRBV2; clone size: -; CDR3 DNA: TGTGCCAGCGACAGACAGGGGGTGATAGAAGCTTTCTTT; CDR3 protein: CASDRQGVIEAFF
J gene: TRBJ2-1; D gene: -; V gene: TRBV5-1; clone size: -; CDR3 DNA: TGCGCCAGCAGCTTGGCGGGTAGGGTTGGAAGTCCCTACAATGAGCAGTTCTTC; CDR3 protein: CASSLAGRVGSPYNEQFF
J gene: TRBJ1-1; D gene: TRBD1; V gene: TRBV6-2/TRBV6-3; clone size: -; CDR3 DNA: TGTGCCAGCAGCCATGAACAGGGGCGCCCGAACACTGAAGCTTTCTTT; CDR3 protein: CASSHEQGRPNTEAFF
J gene: TRBJ2-5; D gene: TRBD2; V gene: TRBV20-1; clone size: -; CDR3 DNA: TGCAGTGCTAGAGACGCGGGAGGGCCACAAGAGACCCAGTACTTC; CDR3 protein: CSARDAGGPQETQYF
J gene: TRBJ1-5; D gene: -; V gene: TRBV28; clone size: -; CDR3 DNA: TGTGCCAGCAGTTTACAGGTGGGAACGATCAATCAGCCCCAGCATTTT; CDR3 protein: CASSLQVGTINQPQHF
J gene: TRBJ1-1; D gene: -; V gene: TRBV6-6; clone size: -; CDR3 DNA: TGTGCCAGCAGTACCCGACAGGTTATGAACACTGAAGCTTTCTTT; CDR3 protein: CASSTRQVMNTEAFF